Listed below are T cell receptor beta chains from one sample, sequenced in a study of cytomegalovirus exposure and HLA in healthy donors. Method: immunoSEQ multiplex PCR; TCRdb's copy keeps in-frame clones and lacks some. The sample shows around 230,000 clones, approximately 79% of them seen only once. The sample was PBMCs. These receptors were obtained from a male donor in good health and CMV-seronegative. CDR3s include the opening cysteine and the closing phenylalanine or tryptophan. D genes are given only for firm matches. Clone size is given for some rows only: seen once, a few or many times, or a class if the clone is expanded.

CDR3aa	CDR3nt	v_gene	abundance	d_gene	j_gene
CASSSRTLYGYTF	TGTGCCAGCAGCTCCAGGACACTCTATGGCTACACCTTC	TRBV7-6	-	-	TRBJ1-2
CSVVETGRSYEQYF	TGCAGCGTTGTAGAGACAGGGAGGTCCTACGAGCAGTACTTC	TRBV29-1	-	-	TRBJ2-7
CASSQETKRSTPEQYF	TGTGCCAGCAGCCAAGAGACGAAGCGCTCCACCCCCGAGCAGTACTTC	TRBV4-2	-	-	TRBJ2-7
CASSQAGSGFYEQYF	TGTGCCAGCTCCCAAGCGGGGTCGGGTTTCTACGAGCAGTACTTC	TRBV27	-	TRBD2	TRBJ2-7
CASSPGWGRAGANVLTF	TGTGCCAGCAGCCCCGGTTGGGGGCGTGCCGGGGCCAACGTCCTGACTTTC	TRBV7-6	-	-	TRBJ2-6
CASGRRLAGDRETQYF	TGTGCCAGCGGGAGGAGGCTAGCGGGAGATCGGGAGACCCAGTACTTC	TRBV14	few	TRBD2	TRBJ2-5
CASSRTQETQYF	TGTGCCAGCAGCCGAACACAAGAGACCCAGTACTTC	TRBV14	-	-	TRBJ2-5
CASRRDSFSGNTIYF	TGTGCCAGCAGGCGGGACAGTTTCTCTGGAAACACCATATATTTT	TRBV6-5	-	TRBD1	TRBJ1-3
CASSGRTGGGFNQPQHF	TGTGCCAGCAGTGGTAGGACAGGGGGGGGTTTCAATCAGCCCCAGCATTTT	TRBV6-1	-	TRBD1	TRBJ1-5
CARGQGISDTQYF	TGTGCCAGGGGACAGGGGATATCAGATACGCAGTATTTT	TRBV27	-	TRBD1	TRBJ2-3
CSVSEYSYEQYF	TGCAGCGTTTCTGAGTACTCCTACGAGCAGTACTTC	TRBV29-1	-	-	TRBJ2-7
CASSAGTGTLAKNIQYF	TGTGCCAGCAGCGCGGGGACAGGGACCCTAGCCAAAAACATTCAGTACTTC	TRBV9	-	TRBD1	TRBJ2-4
CASSEQTGSGETQYF	TGTGCCAGCAGTGAGCAAACAGGGTCTGGAGAGACCCAGTACTTC	TRBV6-1	-	-	TRBJ2-5
CASIKRQGPLFEQYF	TGTGCCAGCATCAAACGACAGGGCCCCCTGTTCGAGCAGTACTTC	TRBV7-9	-	TRBD1	TRBJ2-7
CASSPDRLLDDTF	TGTGCCAGCAGTCCGGACAGGTTGTTGGATGACACCTTC	TRBV6-5	once	TRBD1	TRBJ1-2
CASSRKVRGTEAFF	TGCGCCAGCAGCCGGAAAGTCAGGGGCACTGAAGCTTTCTTT	TRBV4-3	-	-	TRBJ1-1
CASSLGRGPNNEQFF	TGTGCCAGCAGCCTGGGGCGGGGGCCGAACAATGAGCAGTTCTTC	TRBV5-4	few	-	TRBJ2-1
CASTADGGLYEQYF	TGTGCCAGCACCGCCGACGGGGGGCTCTACGAGCAGTACTTC	TRBV11-2	-	-	TRBJ2-7
CASSPQGEKLFF	TGCGCCAGCAGCCCCCAGGGGGAAAAACTGTTTTTT	TRBV5-1	-	-	TRBJ1-4
CASSWRTESEQFF	TGCGCCAGCAGCTGGAGGACAGAGAGTGAGCAGTTCTTC	TRBV5-1	-	-	TRBJ2-1
CAWSMSPYEQYF	TGTGCCTGGAGTATGAGCCCCTACGAGCAGTACTTC	TRBV30	few	-	TRBJ2-7
CASSFEKSGRSPLHF	TGCGCCAGCAGCTTTGAGAAGAGCGGCAGGTCACCCCTCCACTTT	TRBV5-1	-	-	TRBJ1-6
CASSPTTALTLEAFF	TGTGCCAGCAGCCCGACGACAGCTCTAACCCTTGAAGCTTTCTTT	TRBV5-4	once	-	TRBJ1-1
CASSTGTLYNEQFF	TGTGCCAGCAGCACCGGGACTCTCTACAATGAGCAGTTCTTC	TRBV7-8	few	-	TRBJ2-1
CASSQGLAGGLTDTQYF	TGCGCCAGCAGCCAGGGACTAGCGGGGGGCCTCACAGATACGCAGTATTTT	TRBV4-3	-	TRBD2	TRBJ2-3
CASKQGQENTGELFF	TGTGCCAGCAAGCAGGGACAGGAGAACACCGGGGAGCTGTTTTTT	TRBV27	once	TRBD1	TRBJ2-2
CASSFGLAGLFVTDTQYF	TGTGCCAGCAGCTTCGGACTAGCGGGGTTATTTGTAACAGATACGCAGTATTTT	TRBV7-9	-	TRBD2	TRBJ2-3
CASSLGGIQNYGYTF	TGCGCCAGCAGCTTGGGGGGCATCCAGAACTATGGCTACACCTTC	TRBV5-1	-	-	TRBJ1-2
CASRDPGQGTYGYTF	TGTGCCAGCAGAGATCCGGGACAGGGTACCTATGGCTACACCTTC	TRBV6-5	-	TRBD1	TRBJ1-2
CASSVGQSYEQYF	TGTGCCAGCAGCGTAGGACAGAGCTACGAGCAGTACTTC	TRBV5-6	-	-	TRBJ2-7
CASSLDGGGNTEAFF	TGTGCCAGCAGCTTAGATGGGGGCGGGAACACTGAAGCTTTCTTT	TRBV7-2	-	-	TRBJ1-1
CASSVVGLTTDTQYF	TGTGCCAGCAGCGTAGTAGGACTCACCACAGATACGCAGTATTTT	TRBV9	-	-	TRBJ2-3
CASSEAPTGGHEQYF	TGTGCCAGCAGTGAAGCGCCGACAGGGGGTCACGAGCAGTACTTC	TRBV6-1	-	TRBD1	TRBJ2-7
CASSLREGREGNEQFF	TGTGCCAGCAGTTTACGGGAGGGGCGGGAAGGAAATGAGCAGTTCTTC	TRBV28	-	TRBD2	TRBJ2-1
CASREGAPSGANVPTF	TGTGCCAGCAGGGAGGGGGCCCCCTCTGGGGCCAACGTCCCGACTTTC	TRBV4-2	-	-	TRBJ2-6
CASSTRLASDTQYF	TGTGCCAGCAGTACCCGACTAGCTTCAGATACGCAGTATTTT	TRBV6-5	-	TRBD2	TRBJ2-3
CSVARRVRYEQYF	TGCAGCGTTGCTCGGCGGGTTCGCTACGAGCAGTACTTC	TRBV29-1	-	-	TRBJ2-7
CASSSISGGAYDGELFF	TGCGCCAGCAGCTCGATAAGCGGGGGGGCGTATGACGGGGAGCTGTTTTTT	TRBV5-1	-	TRBD2	TRBJ2-2
CASSVQNTEAFF	TGTGCCAGCAGCGTTCAGAACACTGAAGCTTTCTTT	TRBV9	-	-	TRBJ1-1
CASSPPGQGRNEQFF	TGTGCCAGCAGCCCCCCCGGACAGGGCCGCAATGAGCAGTTCTTC	TRBV7-9	-	TRBD1	TRBJ2-1
CASSPRGLDHNEQYF	TGCGCCAGCAGCCCCCGGGGACTAGACCATAACGAGCAGTACTTC	TRBV5-1	-	TRBD2	TRBJ2-7
CSVDTIAGGGSYNEQFF	TGCAGCGTCGACACCATAGCGGGAGGGGGCTCCTACAATGAGCAGTTCTTC	TRBV29-1	few	TRBD2	TRBJ2-1
CASSLYRGYEQYF	TGTGCCAGCAGTTTATATAGGGGCTACGAGCAGTACTTC	TRBV28	-	-	TRBJ2-7
CASSQGQGDGYTF	TGTGCCAGTAGTCAGGGACAGGGAGATGGCTACACCTTC	TRBV19	-	TRBD1	TRBJ1-2
CASSYDPGRAYEQYF	TGTGCCAGCAGTTACGATCCGGGGAGGGCCTACGAGCAGTACTTC	TRBV6-6	-	TRBD2	TRBJ2-7
CASSIDLAGDLNQPQHF	TGTGCCAGTAGTATAGATTTAGCAGGGGACCTGAATCAGCCCCAGCATTTT	TRBV19	-	-	TRBJ1-5
CASSFSRGRTYGYTF	TGTGCCAGCAGTTTTTCGCGGGGGCGAACCTATGGCTACACCTTC	TRBV28	-	-	TRBJ1-2
CASSTTDNSNQPQHF	TGTGCCAGCAGCACGACAGATAATAGCAATCAGCCCCAGCATTTT	TRBV7-9	-	-	TRBJ1-5
CASSSLGLSLLFF	TGCGCCAGCAGCTCCCTTGGCCTTAGCTTACTGTTTTTT	TRBV4-1	-	-	TRBJ1-4
CASSLRDWGPQETQYF	TGTGCCAGCAGCTTACGCGATTGGGGGCCCCAAGAGACCCAGTACTTC	TRBV11-2	-	-	TRBJ2-5